The clone carrying this T cell receptor (beta chain) was recorded a few times. Its matching antigen is unknown. The data belong to a study of T cells in localized non-small cell lung cancer. Study results and limitations: In adjacent lung, a median roughly 60 of the top 100 tumor clones were found. Heterogeneity remains possible, as sequencing covered one tumor region only. Elevated circulating T cell density in blood was associated with longer overall survival.

Clones were sequenced by immunoSEQ multiplex PCR, and TCRdb holds only the in-frame ones, with some missing. The sample holds 1,400 to 1,500 clones, over 15% seen once. Neighboring lung without atypia was obtained no less than 2 cm from the tumor margin. Germline V lookup: CDR1 LNHDA, CDR2 SQIVND (reference sequence). V dropped 8 bases and J dropped 8; count of bases not matched to a gene: 7. CDR3 size: 13 residues. This receptor was identified in a male donor older than 55 with stage I squamous cell lung carcinoma. The rearrangement uses TRBV19 and TRBJ1-4; 8 nucleotides match TRBD1. The specimen comprised normal lung tissue next to the tumor, sampled before any cancer treatment. The CDR3 loop reads CASSDREGEKLFF. The CDR3 nucleotides read TGTGCCAGTTCGGACAGGGAGGGGGAAAAACTGTTTTTT.